Listed below are T cell receptor beta chains from one sample, sequenced in a study of blood T cell repertoires in COVID-19. Sequencing used immunoSEQ multiplex PCR; TCRdb keeps in-frame clones, though not all of them. Here the sample spans about 350,000 clones, roughly 90% being singletons. The sequencing input was peripheral blood. These receptors originate from a woman aged 60-75 years with COVID-19, enrolled during active disease. CDR3s include the opening cysteine and the closing phenylalanine or tryptophan. The order of the fields is J gene, clone size, D gene, V gene, CDR3 protein, CDR3 DNA. D genes are given only for firm matches. Size tells how often a clone was seen (once, few, many) or the class of an expanded clone, and some rows leave it out.

J: TRBJ2-2
size: NA
D: NA
V: TRBV6-5
CDR3: CASSSGSATGELFF
DNA: TGTGCCAGCAGTTCGGGATCGGCCACCGGGGAGCTGTTTTTT

J: TRBJ1-1
size: NA
D: NA
V: TRBV7-9
CDR3: CASSLQGGVTEAFF
DNA: TGTGCCAGCAGCTTACAGGGAGGTGTCACTGAAGCTTTCTTT

J: TRBJ1-2
size: NA
D: TRBD1
V: TRBV27
CDR3: CASSSGQGSSGYTF
DNA: TGTGCCAGCAGTTCCGGACAGGGGAGCAGCGGCTACACCTTC

J: TRBJ1-2
size: NA
D: NA
V: TRBV5-1
CDR3: CASSFSGLGYGYTF
DNA: TGCGCCAGCAGCTTTTCGGGGTTGGGGTATGGCTACACCTTC

J: TRBJ1-1
size: NA
D: TRBD1
V: TRBV28
CDR3: CASPPSGQGKDEAFF
DNA: TGTGCCAGCCCACCCTCGGGACAGGGGAAAGATGAAGCTTTCTTT

J: TRBJ2-7
size: NA
D: NA
V: TRBV12-2
CDR3: CASRLVCGRAYEQYF
DNA: TGTGCAAGTCGCTTAGTCTGCGGCCGAGCTTACGAGCAGTACTTC

J: TRBJ1-1
size: NA
D: NA
V: TRBV3-1/TRBV3-2
CDR3: CASSKHPQGIGTEAFF
DNA: TGTGCCAGCAGCAAACACCCCCAGGGGATCGGCACTGAAGCTTTCTTT

J: TRBJ2-3
size: once
D: TRBD1
V: TRBV2
CDR3: CASSRDRGADTQYF
DNA: TGTGCCAGCTCCCGGGACAGGGGGGCAGATACGCAGTATTTT

J: TRBJ2-4
size: once
D: TRBD2
V: TRBV6-5
CDR3: CASRTSGGAKNIQYF
DNA: TGTGCCAGCCGGACTAGCGGGGGAGCCAAAAACATTCAGTACTTC

J: TRBJ2-3
size: few
D: TRBD1
V: TRBV5-6
CDR3: CASSELSGTAYSTDTQYF
DNA: TGTGCCAGCAGCGAGTTATCTGGGACAGCCTATTCCACAGATACGCAGTATTTT

J: TRBJ2-3
size: NA
D: TRBD2
V: TRBV3-1/TRBV3-2
CDR3: CASSLKSLAGGGTDTQYF
DNA: TGTGCCAGCAGCCTAAAAAGTTTGGCGGGGGGGGGCACAGATACGCAGTATTTT

J: TRBJ1-1
size: NA
D: TRBD1
V: TRBV10-3
CDR3: CAIGQGGTEAFF
DNA: TGTGCCATCGGACAGGGGGGTACTGAAGCTTTCTTT

J: TRBJ1-2
size: few
D: TRBD1
V: TRBV6-5
CDR3: CASMGTGRNYGYTF
DNA: TGTGCCAGCATGGGGACAGGGAGGAACTATGGCTACACCTTC

J: TRBJ2-3
size: NA
D: NA
V: TRBV9
CDR3: CASSLRGPEGTDTQYF
DNA: TGTGCCAGTAGCCTCCGAGGGCCGGAGGGCACAGATACGCAGTATTTT

J: TRBJ1-1
size: NA
D: NA
V: TRBV6-6
CDR3: CASRDTGLNTEAFF
DNA: TGTGCCAGCAGAGATACGGGACTCAACACTGAAGCTTTCTTT

J: TRBJ1-2
size: NA
D: NA
V: TRBV5-6
CDR3: CASSLPDTPNNYGYTF
DNA: TGTGCCAGCAGCTTGCCGGACACGCCCAATAACTATGGCTACACCTTC

J: TRBJ1-1
size: NA
D: TRBD1
V: TRBV6-1
CDR3: CASSEGGQGDTEAFF
DNA: TGTGCCAGCAGTGAAGGGGGACAGGGGGACACTGAAGCTTTCTTT

J: TRBJ1-1
size: NA
D: NA
V: TRBV4-2
CDR3: CASSQASGTEAFF
DNA: TGTGCCAGCAGCCAAGCATCAGGGACTGAAGCTTTCTTT

J: TRBJ1-2
size: NA
D: TRBD1
V: TRBV2
CDR3: CASNRGSYGYTF
DNA: TGTGCCAGCAACAGGGGCAGCTATGGCTACACCTTC

J: TRBJ2-3
size: NA
D: NA
V: TRBV6-5
CDR3: CASLKPEGTDTQYF
DNA: TGTGCCAGCTTAAAGCCGGAGGGCACAGATACGCAGTATTTT

J: TRBJ1-2
size: NA
D: TRBD1
V: TRBV28
CDR3: CASRRTGVRGYTF
DNA: TGTGCCAGCAGGCGGACAGGGGTGAGGGGCTACACCTTC

J: TRBJ1-5
size: NA
D: TRBD1
V: TRBV6-5
CDR3: CASTGQGAFQPQHF
DNA: TGTGCCAGCACGGGACAGGGGGCCTTTCAGCCCCAGCATTTT

J: TRBJ2-5
size: NA
D: TRBD1
V: TRBV6-5
CDR3: CASRPGGLQETQYF
DNA: TGTGCCTCCCGTCCAGGGGGCCTTCAAGAGACCCAGTACTTC

J: TRBJ2-5
size: NA
D: NA
V: TRBV10-3
CDR3: CAIGGPGKAQYF
DNA: TGTGCCATCGGAGGCCCTGGGAAAGCCCAGTACTTC

J: TRBJ2-1
size: NA
D: TRBD2
V: TRBV15
CDR3: CATSRWGGGSNNEQFF
DNA: TGTGCCACCAGCAGATGGGGCGGGGGGTCAAACAATGAGCAGTTCTTC

J: TRBJ1-5
size: NA
D: TRBD1
V: TRBV19
CDR3: CASSPTRQGGQPQHF
DNA: TGTGCCAGTAGCCCCACCCGACAGGGAGGCCAGCCCCAGCATTTT

J: TRBJ2-3
size: NA
D: TRBD1
V: TRBV7-8
CDR3: CASSSSGQAGDTQYF
DNA: TGTGCCAGCAGCTCCAGCGGACAGGCTGGAGATACGCAGTATTTT

J: TRBJ1-2
size: NA
D: NA
V: TRBV6-5
CDR3: CASTPGGSYGYTF
DNA: TGTGCCAGCACCCCTGGCGGCTCCTATGGCTACACCTTC

J: TRBJ1-1
size: NA
D: NA
V: TRBV6-5
CDR3: CASSYSLGKTEAFF
DNA: TGTGCCAGCAGTTACTCCCTCGGGAAGACTGAAGCTTTCTTT

J: TRBJ1-1
size: once
D: NA
V: TRBV6-1
CDR3: CASSEAVTRVRTEAFF
DNA: TGTGCCAGCAGTGAAGCGGTAACCAGGGTTCGCACTGAAGCTTTCTTT

J: TRBJ2-1
size: NA
D: NA
V: TRBV19
CDR3: CASRFQGEGNEQFF
DNA: TGTGCCAGTAGGTTCCAGGGCGAAGGGAATGAGCAGTTCTTC

J: TRBJ2-1
size: NA
D: TRBD2
V: TRBV6-5
CDR3: CASSYPGLAGADEQFF
DNA: TGTGCCAGCAGTTACCCGGGACTAGCGGGGGCAGATGAGCAGTTCTTC

J: TRBJ2-1
size: once
D: NA
V: TRBV18
CDR3: CASSPPQGNEQFF
DNA: TGTGCCAGCTCACCACCCCAGGGCAATGAGCAGTTCTTC